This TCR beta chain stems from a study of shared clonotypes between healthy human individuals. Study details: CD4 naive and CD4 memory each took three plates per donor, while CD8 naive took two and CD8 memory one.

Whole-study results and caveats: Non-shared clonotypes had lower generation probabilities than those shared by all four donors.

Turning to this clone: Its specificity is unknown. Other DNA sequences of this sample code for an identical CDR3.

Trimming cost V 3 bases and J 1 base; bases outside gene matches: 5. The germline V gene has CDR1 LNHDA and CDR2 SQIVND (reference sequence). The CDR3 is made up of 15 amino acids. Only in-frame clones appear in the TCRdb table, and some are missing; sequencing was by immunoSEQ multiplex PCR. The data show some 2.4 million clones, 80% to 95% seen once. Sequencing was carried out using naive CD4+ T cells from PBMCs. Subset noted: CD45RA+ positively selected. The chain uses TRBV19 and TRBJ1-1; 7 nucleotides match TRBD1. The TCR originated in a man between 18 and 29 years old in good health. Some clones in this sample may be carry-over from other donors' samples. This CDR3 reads CASSMTGTANTEAFF. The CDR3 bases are TGTGCCAGTAGTATGACAGGGACGGCGAACACTGAAGCTTTCTTT.